A single T cell receptor (beta chain) is shown here with its context. What it recognizes is unknown. Patients with Susac syndrome met diagnostic criteria that were recently defined for definite or probable disease. The data originate from a study of CD8 T cells in Susac syndrome. At the level of the study: Among sequenced Susac syndrome patients, six had active disease and eight were in remission.

Trimming took 9 bases from V and 0 from J; bases not matched to a gene: 7. CDR1 is LNHDA and CDR2 is SQIVND in the germline V gene (reference sequence). The CDR3 has 15 residues. Random-hexamer reverse transcription was applied to about 0.45 to 1 ug RNA. The amplification used immunoSEQ multiplex PCR on TCR beta CDR3; it spanned 54 Vbeta and 13 Jbeta. TCRdb itself ran the immunoSEQ multiplex PCR reads through MiXCR, one entry per CDR3 protein. The sample has fewer than 85,000 distinct CDR3 sequences, less than 95% seen once; the top ten hold about 0.5%. General observations from the study: Susac-specific public clones numbered more than 15 in total CD8+ repertoires (and about five in CD8+ TEMRA repertoires).

The TCR comes from a human donor with Susac syndrome. Sequenced sample: CD8+ T cells from PBMCs. V gene TRBV19 combines with J gene TRBJ2-1; 8 nucleotides match TRBD1. CDR3 protein: CASRPGGSSYNEQFF. CDR3 DNA sequence: TGTGCCAGCCGACCAGGGGGCAGCTCCTACAATGAGCAGTTCTTC.